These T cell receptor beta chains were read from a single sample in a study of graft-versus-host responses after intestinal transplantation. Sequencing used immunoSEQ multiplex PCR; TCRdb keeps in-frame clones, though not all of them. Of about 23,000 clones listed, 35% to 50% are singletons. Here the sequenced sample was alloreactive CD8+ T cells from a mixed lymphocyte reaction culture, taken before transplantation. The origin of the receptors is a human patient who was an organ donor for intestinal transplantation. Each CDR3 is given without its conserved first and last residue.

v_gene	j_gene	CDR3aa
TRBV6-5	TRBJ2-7	ASSYGRTLYEQY
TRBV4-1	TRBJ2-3	ASSPHAGADTQY
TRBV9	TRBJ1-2	ASSVGVEPASGYT
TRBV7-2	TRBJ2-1	ASSLELAGYNEQF
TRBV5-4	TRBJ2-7	ASSLDRGAVYEQY
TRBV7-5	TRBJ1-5	ARSQRPRGQPQH
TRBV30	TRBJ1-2	AWSVAGDYGYT
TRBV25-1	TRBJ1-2	ASSERQANYGYT
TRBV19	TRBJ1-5	ASSPNPRQLDQPQH
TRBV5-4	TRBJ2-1	ASSFSGSLNEQF
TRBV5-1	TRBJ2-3	ASSLGIHLAGEGDTQY
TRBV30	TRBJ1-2	AWSPGPYNYGYT
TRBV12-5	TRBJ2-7	ASGAVNSYEQY
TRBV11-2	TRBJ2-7	ASSLDFGATRYEQY
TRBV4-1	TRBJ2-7	ASSQGLAASYEQY
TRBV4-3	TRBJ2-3	ASSQGWLADTDTQY
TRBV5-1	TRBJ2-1	ASRGAALGSYNEQF
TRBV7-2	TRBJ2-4	ASSRGTGRPTIAKNIQY
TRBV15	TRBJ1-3	ATLEQGGSGNTIY
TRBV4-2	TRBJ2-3	ASSQEFGLPLTDTQY
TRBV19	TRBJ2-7	ASSMTSGGEQY
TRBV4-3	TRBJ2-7	ASSQVLRSSYEQY
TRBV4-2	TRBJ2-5	ASSQVFAGGQTQY
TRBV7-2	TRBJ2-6	ASSLVGRASGANVLT
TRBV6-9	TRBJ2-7	ASSEIDSYEQY
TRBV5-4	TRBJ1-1	ASSYGTGGEAF
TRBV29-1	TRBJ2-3	RVEGGEGPTDTQY
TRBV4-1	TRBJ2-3	ASSQDRGLAGGNTQY
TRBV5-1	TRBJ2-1	ASTWGSSNEQF
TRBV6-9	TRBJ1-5	ASSYSGEQPQH
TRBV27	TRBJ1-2	ASSRDRRVIGYT
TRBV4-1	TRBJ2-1	ASSQLYGTGNEQF
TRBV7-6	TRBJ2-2	ASSPLEGELF